The present T cell receptor beta chain was sequenced within a study of cytomegalovirus exposure and HLA in healthy donors (dated by TCRdb to about 2017). Looking at the study overall: According to a later analysis, the 100 to 150 validation repertoires were produced on the same platform as the approximately 620 repertoires of the first cohort. The study aimed to test whether cataloging public T cell receptors could reveal signatures of past pathogen exposure. In addition to the first cohort of 650 to 800 subjects, a separate validation cohort of around 110 different subjects was used. The study combined high-throughput TCR immunosequencing, statistical association of individual TCRs with disease status, and machine learning to predict cytomegalovirus infection status.

V is pared back by 10 bases and J by 6 bases, with 6 bases lying between the germline termini. The CDR3 spans 10 residues, from the cysteine through the phenylalanine. Only the CDR3 portion is preserved as DNA: 30 bases, with reading frame beginning at the first base. The germline V gene encodes CDR1 SGHTA and CDR2 FQGNSA. Library creation used the immunoSEQ multiplex PCR assay. The original pipeline was this. A statistical classification framework was developed to diagnose cytomegalovirus status using the catalog of TCR beta chain sequences. TCRdb re-hosts the immuneACCESS table, in-frame sequences only. Its copies lack some clones; in the studies checked, an unresolved V gene accounts for under half of them, and the cause for the rest is not known. V, J and clone size are those of that table, while D and trimming were read from the DNA. This sample has 120,000 or so clones in its table, and about 90% of those were observed once. The ten largest account for approximately 2.1% of the sample.

Study-wide findings and limitations: Cytomegalovirus status was reported to be diagnosed by the classifier with high specificity and sensitivity in both the original and validation cohorts. Most TCR sequences were seen in very few donors, while some public TCRs were found in many individuals. A total of roughly 160 TCR beta chains were listed by the study as associated with cytomegalovirus. A later analysis found that TCRs clustered in the first cohort also tended to co-occur in the 130 or so validation repertoires, with 94% of cluster scores above 0. The authors suggested that the approach could potentially be generalized to other disease states and immunological phenotypes. A few of the identified cytomegalovirus-associated TCR beta chains were confirmed in vitro to be specific for cytomegalovirus antigens. All 120 or so repertoires were used to score co-occurrence in the validation cohort in a later analysis, because that analysis had no HLA typing for the cohort.

The donors belonged to the validation cohort of over a hundred subjects, which was separate from the roughly 670-subject first cohort. In regard to this clone: Its cognate antigen has yet to be identified. One base away there is no much larger clone; base qualities are not given.

The chain uses TRBV7-2 and TRBJ2-2; TRBD2 is perhaps the D gene, given 5 matching bases. The sequencing input was PBMCs. The sequence was collected from a woman between 18 and 30 years old in good health and CMV-seronegative. The CDR3 protein: CAIGAGELFF. The sequence in DNA is TGTGCCATCGGGGCCGGGGAGCTGTTTTTT.